This T cell receptor beta chain was captured by sequencing in a study of shared clonotypes between healthy human individuals. Study findings and constraints: Sharing across four donors was highest in naive CD4 (around 5%) and lowest in memory CD8 (0.4%). A reduction in generation probabilities was seen for non-shared clonotypes relative to those shared by all four donors. It was expected that sequencing depth would affect clonotype sharing among donors.

With respect to this clone: Its antigen is currently unknown.

The assay was immunoSEQ multiplex PCR, and TCRdb's table has in-frame clones only and misses some. Here the sample spans some 1.5 million clones, around 98% being singletons. Trimming at V came to 7 bases and at J to 3 bases, leaving 7 bases not matched to a gene. CDR3 length: 14 amino acids. CDR1 MNHEY and CDR2 SMNVEV come from the germline V gene (reference sequence). The sequenced sample was naive CD4+ T cells sorted from blood. Noted subset: CD45RA+ positively selected. The chain uses TRBV27 and TRBJ2-7; TRBD2 matches at 9 bases. The receptor's source is a man aged 30-40 years in good health. The CDR3 DNA sequence: TGTGCCAGCACTATAGCGGGAGAGTTCTACGAGCAGTACTTC. It yields the protein CASTIAGEFYEQYF.